The 7 T cell receptor beta chains below all came from one sample that was sequenced in a study of blood T cell repertoires in COVID-19. Repertoires were generated with immunoSEQ multiplex PCR, while TCRdb's copy carries only in-frame clones and drops some. This table holds 81,000 or so clones, approximately 80% found once. The sequenced sample was peripheral blood. Receptors originate from a woman between 70 and 85 years old with active or convalescent COVID-19.

The J gene is TRBJ1-1, the V gene TRBV19, with 8 bases fitting TRBD1. The CDR3 spans 17 residues. V lost 0 bases and J lost 4; bases outside the gene matches: 10. The germline V gene has CDR1 LNHDA and CDR2 SQIVND (reference sequence). As DNA, the CDR3 is TGTGCCAGTAGTATAGACTTAAACAGGGGGTCGGGCACTGAAGCTTTCTTT. Amino acid sequence: CASSIDLNRGSGTEAFF. Using reference TRBV19 and TRBJ1-1 for the parts outside the CDR3, the full variable domain is DGGITQSPKYLFRKEGQNVTLSCEQNLNHDAMYWYRQDPGQGLRLIYYSQIVNDFQKGDIAEGYSVSREKKESFPLTVTSAQKNPTAFYLCASSIDLNRGSGTEAFFGQGTRLTVV.

This chain links TRBV7-2 with TRBJ2-2; 11 bases are a match to TRBD1. Germline lookup yields CDR1 SGHTA and CDR2 FQGNSA. V shed 4 bases and J 2 bases; nucleotides not matched to a gene: 3. The CDR3 consists of 16 residues. The CDR3, as DNA: TGTGCCAGCAGCTGGGGACAGGGGGGCAACACCGGGGAGCTGTTTTTT. The encoded protein is CASSWGQGGNTGELFF.

This clone was seen a few times. This chain joins TRBV24-1 and TRBJ1-5; possibly TRBD1 for D (6 bases). CDR1 and CDR2 (germline): KGHDR, SFDVKD. V dropped 8 bases and J dropped 3 bases, with 10 bases sitting between them. This CDR3 comprises 13 residues. Here the CDR3 reads CATKGDDNQPQHF. The DNA for the CDR3 is TGTGCCACCAAGGGGGATGACAATCAGCCCCAGCATTTT.

The rearrangement links TRBV29-1 to TRBJ2-7; 7 bases align to TRBD2. The CDR3 runs to 12 residues. Looked up from germline, CDR1 is SQVTM and CDR2 is ANQGSEA. V lost 6 bases and J lost 7; bases outside the gene matches: 9. The CDR3 here is CSVGTNSWEQYF. The CDR3 DNA is TGCAGCGTGGGGACTAATTCATGGGAGCAGTACTTC.

V usage is TRBV5-1 and J usage is TRBJ2-1, with 14 bases lining up with TRBD2. The ends lost 0 bases at V and 7 bases at J; junction bases unmatched: 3. This CDR3 comprises 16 residues. Germline V gene data show CDR1 as SGHRS and CDR2 as YFSETQ. The CDR3 sequence is CASSLEGTSGRNEQFF. CDR3 DNA sequence: TGCGCCAGCAGCTTGGAGGGGACTAGCGGGAGAAATGAGCAGTTCTTC.

V and J are TRBV4-1 and TRBJ1-2, with 8 bases lining up with TRBD1. The CDR3 is 18 residues long. Germline V CDR1 and CDR2: MGHRA, YSYEKL. J lost 6 bases, V lost 1 base, and 16 bases had no gene match. CDR3 in amino acids: CASSQGRDRRGGVDGYTF. The CDR3 DNA sequence: TGCGCCAGCAGCCAAGGGCGGGACAGGAGGGGAGGCGTAGATGGCTACACCTTC.

The gene calls are TRBV3-1 (or the pseudogene TRBV3-2) and TRBJ2-3; 9 nucleotides align to TRBD2. This CDR3 comprises 16 residues. V shed 3 bases, J shed 4 bases, and the junction held 8 bases outside the gene matches. Germline CDR1 reads LGHDT; CDR2 reads YNNKEL (reference sequence). This CDR3 is CASSHYGLAGSDTQYF. The CDR3 nucleotides are TGTGCCAGCAGCCATTACGGGCTAGCGGGATCAGATACGCAGTATTTT.